This T cell receptor (beta chain) comes out of a study of lymphopenia after photon versus proton radiotherapy. The protocol was immunoSEQ multiplex PCR, while the TCRdb copy is restricted to in-frame clones and leaves out a portion. The sample holds fewer than 25,000 clones, 80% to 90% seen once. General observations from the study: Post-nadir diversity loss with photons came from oligoclonal expansion, particularly CD8+ Temra cells. In patients who died, overall survival fell as post-nadir TCR diversity dropped more. Authors raise, but do not show, better survival with proton therapy.

Germline V gene lookup returns CDR1 SNHLY and CDR2 FYNNEI. V lost 7 bases to trimming and J lost 6 bases, with 9 bases between them. CDR3 size: 12 residues. A remark on this clone: Its antigen is as yet unknown.

The material was peripheral blood, obtained from a patient treated with proton-based radiotherapy. The chain uses TRBV2 and TRBJ2-2; weak D call: TRBD1 (5 bases). The sequence derives from a man older than 75 with esophageal cancer. For the CDR3, the DNA is TGTGCCAGCAATCAGGGCTCCGGGGAGCTGTTTTTT. It yields the protein CASNQGSGELFF. The full variable domain, completed using reference TRBV2 and TRBJ2-2, is EPEVTQTPSHQVTQMGQEVILRCVPISNHLYFYWYRQILGQKVEFLVSFYNNEISEKSEIFDDQFSVERPDGSNFTLKIRSTKLEDSAMYFCASNQGSGELFFGEGSRLTVL.